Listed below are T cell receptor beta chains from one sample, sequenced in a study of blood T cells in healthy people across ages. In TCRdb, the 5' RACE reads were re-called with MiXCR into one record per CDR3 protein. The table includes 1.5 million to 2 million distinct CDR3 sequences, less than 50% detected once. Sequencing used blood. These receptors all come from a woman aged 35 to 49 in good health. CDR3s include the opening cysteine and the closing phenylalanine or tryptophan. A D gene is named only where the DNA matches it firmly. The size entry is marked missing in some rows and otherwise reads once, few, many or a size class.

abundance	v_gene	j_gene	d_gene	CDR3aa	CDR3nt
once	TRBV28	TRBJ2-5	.	CASSSRRGRGGETQYF	TGTGCCAGCAGTTCCCGCCGAGGCCGTGGAGGAGAGACCCAGTACTTC
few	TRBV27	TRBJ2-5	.	CATREGGLGGETQYF	TGTGCCACCCGCGAAGGGGGACTCGGAGGGGAGACCCAGTACTTC
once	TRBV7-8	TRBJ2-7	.	CASTSGGGRSSYNEQYF	TGTGCCAGCACCTCTGGAGGGGGCCGGAGCTCCTACAATGAGCAGTACTTC
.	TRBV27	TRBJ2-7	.	CASSLFFPAGAYEQYF	TGTGCCAGCAGTTTATTTTTTCCGGCAGGGGCGTACGAGCAGTACTTC
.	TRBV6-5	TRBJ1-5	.	CASSYGGQQPQHF	TGTGCCAGCAGTTACGGGGGGCAGCAGCCCCAGCATTTT
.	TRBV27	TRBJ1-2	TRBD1	CASRQGAGYTF	TGTGCCAGCAGACAGGGGGCTGGCTACACCTTC
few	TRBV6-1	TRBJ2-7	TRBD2	CASSGGLAGAYRDYEQYF	TGTGCCAGCAGTGGGGGACTAGCGGGGGCGTATCGCGACTACGAGCAGTACTTC
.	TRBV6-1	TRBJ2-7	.	CASSGIRVGEQYF	TGTGCCAGCAGTGGTATCCGGGTAGGCGAGCAGTACTTC
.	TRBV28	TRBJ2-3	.	CASSSAVTDTQYF	TGTGCCAGCAGCTCCGCGGTCACAGATACGCAGTATTTT
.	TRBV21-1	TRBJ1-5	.	CASSKGWKLRKPQHF	TGTGCCAGCAGCAAAGGTTGGAAGTTAAGGAAGCCCCAGCATTTT
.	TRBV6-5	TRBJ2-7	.	CASSYRQGGTWLYF	TGTGCCAGCAGTTACCGGCAGGGAGGAACCTGGCTGTACTTC
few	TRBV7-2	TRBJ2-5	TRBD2	CASSSQPSGGTQETQYF	TGTGCCAGCAGCTCACAACCTAGCGGGGGGACCCAAGAGACCCAGTACTTC
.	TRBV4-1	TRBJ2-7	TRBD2	CASSHQTRGSGGSCEQYF	TGCGCCAGCAGCCATCAAACAAGAGGTAGCGGGGGATCCTGCGAGCAGTACTTC
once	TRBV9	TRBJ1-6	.	CASSLQSQALNSPLHF	TGTGCCAGCAGCCTTCAGTCACAGGCTCTTAATTCACCCCTCCACTTT
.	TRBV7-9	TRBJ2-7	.	CASSPTGKYEQYF	TGTGCCAGCAGTCCGACAGGAAAGTACGAGCAGTACTTC
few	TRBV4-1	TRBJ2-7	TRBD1	CASSHGTGDQYF	TGCGCCAGCAGCCATGGGACAGGGGATCAGTACTTC
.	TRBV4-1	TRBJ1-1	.	CASSTLGVEAFF	TGCGCCAGCAGCACCTTGGGAGTTGAAGCTTTCTTT
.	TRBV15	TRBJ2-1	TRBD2	CATSTSGDSYNKQFF	TGTGCCACCAGCACTAGCGGGGACTCCTACAATAAGCAGTTCTTC
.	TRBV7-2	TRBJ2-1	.	CASSLRDDYNEQFF	TGTGCCAGCAGCTTAAGGGACGACTACAATGAGCAGTTCTTC
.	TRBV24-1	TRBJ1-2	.	CATSDRSPGPKSDYGYTF	TGTGCCACCAGTGACAGAAGCCCGGGACCAAAATCGGACTATGGCTACACCTTC
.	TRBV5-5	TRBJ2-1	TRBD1	CASSGTGAGTGLYNEQFF	TGTGCCAGCAGTGGGACGGGAGCCGGGACAGGGCTATACAATGAGCAGTTCTTC
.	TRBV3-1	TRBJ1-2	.	CASSQSPTSNYGYTF	TGTGCCAGCAGCCAGTCTCCGACAAGTAACTATGGCTACACCTTC
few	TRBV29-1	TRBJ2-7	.	CSAGEGAYEQYF	TGCAGCGCAGGGGAGGGGGCATACGAGCAGTACTTC
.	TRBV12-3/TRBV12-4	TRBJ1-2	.	CASSQRVVDGYTF	TGTGCCAGCAGTCAGAGGGTGGTCGATGGCTACACCTTC
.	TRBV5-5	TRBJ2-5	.	CVSSLGLQETQYF	TGTGTCAGCAGCCTGGGACTGCAAGAGACCCAGTACTTC
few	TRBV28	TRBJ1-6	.	CASSRDGNSPLHF	TGTGCCAGCAGTCGGGACGGGAATTCACCCCTCCACTTT
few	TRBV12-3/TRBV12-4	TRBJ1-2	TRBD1	CASSLQTGGQSGYTF	TGTGCCAGCAGCCTACAGACAGGGGGCCAATCTGGCTACACCTTC
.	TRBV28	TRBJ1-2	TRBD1	CASSFPGQGANYGYTF	TGTGCCAGCAGTTTCCCGGGACAGGGAGCTAACTATGGCTACACCTTC
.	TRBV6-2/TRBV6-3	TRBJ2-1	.	CACSYSALGAGNNEQFF	TGTGCCTGCAGTTACTCTGCTCTTGGGGCAGGGAACAATGAGCAGTTCTTC